This T cell receptor (beta chain) was recovered during a study of blood T cell repertoires in COVID-19. Study-level information: The origin of the acute and convalescent COVID-19 samples was the United States, Italy and Spain. Sources were T cells, B-cell-depleted T cells, or PBMCs; the material itself was cDNA or gDNA.

The CDR3 extends over 14 amino acids. Trimming took 7 bases from V and 0 from J, leaving 13 bases between them. Germline CDR1 reads MDHEN; CDR2 reads SYDVKM. In the authors' methods: Nucleated cell number was recorded as an estimate derived from reference gene primer amplification. Sequenced by immunoSEQ multiplex PCR; TCRdb stores in-frame clones only, minus some. V and J calls and clone size are those listed in that table; D and trimming were worked out from the DNA. The sample has under 200,000 clones, about 93% seen once. The sequence derives from a man aged 50-59 years with acute or convalescent COVID-19. The chain links TRBV28 to TRBJ2-7, with D possibly matching TRBD2 (5 bases). The sample comprised peripheral blood. This CDR3 reads CASKIHSGSYEQYF. The DNA for the CDR3 is TGTGCCAGCAAAATCCACAGCGGCTCCTACGAGCAGTACTTC.